Listed below are T cell receptor beta chains from one sample, sequenced in a study of cytomegalovirus exposure and HLA in healthy donors. TCRdb's table, derived via immunoSEQ multiplex PCR, lists solely in-frame clones and lacks some. The table has fewer than 150,000 clones, roughly 80% seen once. The sample consisted of PBMCs. The origin of the receptors is a female donor in good health and CMV-seronegative. Both conserved end residues are trimmed from each CDR3. The order of the fields is V gene, J gene, CDR3 protein.

v_gene: TRBV6-4
j_gene: TRBJ2-3
CDR3aa: ASSVDRVLGTDTQY

v_gene: TRBV6-6
j_gene: TRBJ2-2
CDR3aa: ASSYSPDTGELF

v_gene: TRBV28
j_gene: TRBJ2-7
CDR3aa: ASSFGGGSSYEQY

v_gene: TRBV28
j_gene: TRBJ1-4
CDR3aa: ASYRTPNEKLF

v_gene: TRBV7-2
j_gene: TRBJ2-6
CDR3aa: ASSLTAGKVLGANVLT

v_gene: TRBV10-3
j_gene: TRBJ1-1
CDR3aa: AISEWGGDGGKTEAF

v_gene: TRBV6-1
j_gene: TRBJ1-2
CDR3aa: ASREGELGLNYGYT

v_gene: TRBV19
j_gene: TRBJ1-2
CDR3aa: ASSYRTNYGYT

v_gene: TRBV27
j_gene: TRBJ2-5
CDR3aa: ASSHRGEGETQY

v_gene: TRBV19
j_gene: TRBJ1-1
CDR3aa: ASSMTGPLETEAF

v_gene: TRBV29-1
j_gene: TRBJ1-5
CDR3aa: SVRDRDTQPQH

v_gene: TRBV10-3
j_gene: TRBJ1-1
CDR3aa: AISESQGVNTEAF

v_gene: TRBV11-2
j_gene: TRBJ2-7
CDR3aa: ASSLGLAASWEQY

v_gene: TRBV29-1
j_gene: TRBJ2-2
CDR3aa: SVETRQGANTGELF

v_gene: TRBV7-8
j_gene: TRBJ2-7
CDR3aa: ASSLNREGYEQY

v_gene: TRBV4-1
j_gene: TRBJ2-3
CDR3aa: ASSQWQTDTQY

v_gene: TRBV4-1
j_gene: TRBJ2-7
CDR3aa: ASSPQGGNEQY

v_gene: TRBV20-1
j_gene: TRBJ2-1
CDR3aa: SASRGHEQF